A selection of T cell receptor beta chains follows, all from one sample in a study of tumor and adjacent non-tumor tissue in lung cancer. Each CDR3 protein gets one entry after TCRdb re-called the multiplex PCR reads with MiXCR. The sample has 81,000 or so distinct CDR3 sequences; roughly 80% are singletons. Source material: lung tumor tissue. These receptors were taken from a woman in her fifties or sixties with non-small cell lung cancer. Both conserved end residues are part of each CDR3. D genes are given only for firm matches. Clone size is stated in some rows and not others, as once, few, many or a class when expanded.

cdr3_length j_call d_call v_call clone_size cdr3_nt cdr3_aa
16 TRBJ2-1 TRBD2 TRBV7-8 many TGTGCCAGCAGCTTTTCCGGTAGCGGGATTTGGAATGAGCAGTTCTTC CASSFSGSGIWNEQFF
14 TRBJ2-2 TRBD2 TRBV14 . TGTGCCGGCAGACGACTAGCTAACACGGGGGAGCTGTTTTTT CAGRRLANTGELFF
15 TRBJ2-4 TRBD2 TRBV2 . TGTGCCAGCAGCTCTCTAGCGGTAGCCAAAAACATTCAGTACTTC CASSSLAVAKNIQYF
14 TRBJ2-3 TRBD2 TRBV29-1 . TGCAGCGTTGCGGGGGGTCTGTCCACAGATACGCTCTATTTT CSVAGGLSTDTLYF
12 TRBJ2-1 . TRBV11-2 . TGTGCCAGCAGGTTGGGCCATTACCAGCAGTTCTTC CASRLGHYQQFF
13 TRBJ1-1 . TRBV28 many TGTGCCAGCCGATCGGGCGATGGCACTGAAGCTTTCTTT CASRSGDGTEAFF
14 TRBJ1-1 . TRBV5-6 . TGTGCCAGTAGCATGTCGTTGTCCAGGCGGGAAGCTTTCTTT CASSMSLSRREAFF
11 TRBJ2-7 TRBD2 TRBV30 few TGTGCCTGTGCCGGGGGGTACGAGCAGTACTTC CACAGGYEQYF
15 TRBJ2-1 TRBD2 TRBV6-6 . TGTGCCAGCAGTTACGCTTGCGGGAGTGACAATGAGCAGTTCTTT CASSYACGSDNEQFF
15 TRBJ2-3 . TRBV6-1 . TGTGCCAGCAGATGGAACCTGGACAGCACAGATACGCAGTATTTT CASRWNLDSTDTQYF
15 TRBJ1-1 . TRBV11-1 . TGTGCCAGCAGTTTAGATATCCGGGAGGGCACTGAAGCTTTCTTT CASSLDIREGTEAFF
16 TRBJ2-1 TRBD2 TRBV4-3 medium-sized TGCGCCAGCAGCCAGAGAACTAGCGGCAACGACAATGAGCAGTTCTTC CASSQRTSGNDNEQFF
16 TRBJ1-5 TRBD1 TRBV10-2 . TGCGCCAGCGGTGGGTCCGACAGGGGCCCGGATCAGCCCCAGCATTTT CASGGSDRGPDQPQHF
14 TRBJ2-1 TRBD2 TRBV6-1 . TGTGACACGGGGGCTAGCGGGGCTCTTAATGAGCATTTCTTC CDTGASGALNEHFF
14 TRBJ2-1 TRBD2 TRBV29-1 . TGCAGCGTTTATAGCGGGGGTTCCAGCAATGAGCAGTTCTTC CSVYSGGSSNEQFF
15 TRBJ2-5 . TRBV4-2 . TGTGCCAGCAACCAAGTTTACGGAAGAGGAGAGACCCAGTACTTT CASNQVYGRGETQYF
15 TRBJ2-7 TRBD1 TRBV20-1 . TGCAATGCTAGAGGTGGGACAGGGTGGACCTACGAGCAGTACTTC CNARGGTGWTYEQYF